This T cell receptor (beta chain) was retrieved from a study of T cell responses to AZD1222 COVID-19 vaccine. The study's findings and limits: Among spike-specific TCRs, nearly half reportedly target unmutated variant regions. Clonal diversity was possibly underestimated; the donors were predominantly white British and more often female. After the peak T cell response, and only then, were repertoires sampled.

Generated by immunoSEQ multiplex PCR, the TCRdb table keeps only in-frame clones and is missing some. Among tens of thousands of clones listed, more than 75% were seen once. V dropped 5 bases and J dropped 4 bases, with 6 bases sitting between them. CDR3 length: 11 residues. CDR1 and CDR2 from the germline V gene are GTSNPN and SVGIG (reference sequence). Concerning this clone: What it binds is unknown.

Second doses were pooled across both intervals (about 4 or about 12 weeks). The sample in question was peripheral blood, obtained 28 days after the second AZD1222 dose. The genes are TRBV30 and TRBJ1-3; D is uncertain. The clonotype comes from an adult who received the AZD1222 COVID-19 vaccine. The CDR3 DNA reads as TGTGCCTGGGCGACAGGAAACACCATATATTTT. Translating it yields CAWATGNTIYF.